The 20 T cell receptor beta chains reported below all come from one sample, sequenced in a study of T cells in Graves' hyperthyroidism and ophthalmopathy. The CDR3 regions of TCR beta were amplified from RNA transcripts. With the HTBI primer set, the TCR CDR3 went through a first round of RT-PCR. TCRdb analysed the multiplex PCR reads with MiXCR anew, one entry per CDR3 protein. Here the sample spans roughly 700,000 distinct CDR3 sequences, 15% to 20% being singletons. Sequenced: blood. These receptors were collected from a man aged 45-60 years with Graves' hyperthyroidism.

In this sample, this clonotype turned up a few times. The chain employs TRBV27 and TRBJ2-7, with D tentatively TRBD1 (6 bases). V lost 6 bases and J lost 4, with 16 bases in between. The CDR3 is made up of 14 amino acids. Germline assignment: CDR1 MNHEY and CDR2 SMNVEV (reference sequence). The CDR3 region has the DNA TGTGCCAGCAGCTATGACATACAGGGATACGAGCAGTACTTC. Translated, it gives CASSYDIQGYEQYF.

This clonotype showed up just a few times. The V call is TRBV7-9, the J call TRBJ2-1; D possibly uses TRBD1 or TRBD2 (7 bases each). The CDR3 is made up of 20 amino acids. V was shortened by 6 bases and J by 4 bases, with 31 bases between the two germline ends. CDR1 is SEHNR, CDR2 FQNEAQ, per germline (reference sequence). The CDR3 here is CASRYAGTVIPASGYNEQFF. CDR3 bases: TGTGCCAGCAGATACGCCGGGACAGTTATCCCGGCTAGCGGATACAATGAGCAGTTCTTC.

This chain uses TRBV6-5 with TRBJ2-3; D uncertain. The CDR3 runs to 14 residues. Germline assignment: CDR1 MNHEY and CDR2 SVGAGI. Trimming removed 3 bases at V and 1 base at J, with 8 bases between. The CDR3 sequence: CASSYLSGTDTQYF. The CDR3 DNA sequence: TGTGCCAGCAGTTATCTAAGCGGCACAGATACGCAGTATTTT.

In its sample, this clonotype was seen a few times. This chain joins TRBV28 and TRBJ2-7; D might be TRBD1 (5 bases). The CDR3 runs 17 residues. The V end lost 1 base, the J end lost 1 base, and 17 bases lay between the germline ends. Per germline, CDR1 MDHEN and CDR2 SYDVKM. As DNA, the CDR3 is TGTGCCAGCAGTTTATTAGTTGGGGCAGCTCATTCCTACGAGCAGTACTTC. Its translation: CASSLLVGAAHSYEQYF.

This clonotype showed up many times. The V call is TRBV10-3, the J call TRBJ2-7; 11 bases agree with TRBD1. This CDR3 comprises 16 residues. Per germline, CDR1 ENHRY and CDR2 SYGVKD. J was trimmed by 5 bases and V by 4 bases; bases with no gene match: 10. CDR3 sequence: CAISGWGGQGDDEQYF. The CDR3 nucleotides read TGTGCCATCAGTGGGTGGGGGGGACAGGGGGACGACGAGCAGTACTTC.

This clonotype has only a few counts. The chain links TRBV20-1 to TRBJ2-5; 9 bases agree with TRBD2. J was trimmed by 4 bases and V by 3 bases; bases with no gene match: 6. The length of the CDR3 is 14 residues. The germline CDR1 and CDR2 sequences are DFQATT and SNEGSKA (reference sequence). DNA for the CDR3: TGCAGTGCTAGCCAAGCGGGAGGTGGAGAGACCCAGTACTTC. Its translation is CSASQAGGGETQYF.

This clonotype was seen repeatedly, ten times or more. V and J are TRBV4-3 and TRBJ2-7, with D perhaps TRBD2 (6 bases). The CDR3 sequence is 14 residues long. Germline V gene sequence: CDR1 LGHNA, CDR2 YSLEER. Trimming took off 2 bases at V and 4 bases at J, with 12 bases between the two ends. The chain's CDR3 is CASSQRDGTYEQYF. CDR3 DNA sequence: TGCGCCAGCAGCCAAAGGGACGGGACTTACGAGCAGTACTTC.

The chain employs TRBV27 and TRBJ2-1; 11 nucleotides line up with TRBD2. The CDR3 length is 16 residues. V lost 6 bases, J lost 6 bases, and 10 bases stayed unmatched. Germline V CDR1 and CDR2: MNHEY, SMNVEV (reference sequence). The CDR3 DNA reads TGTGCCAGCAGGGACTGGCTAGCGGGAGGCTTCAATGAGCAGTTCTTC. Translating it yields CASRDWLAGGFNEQFF.

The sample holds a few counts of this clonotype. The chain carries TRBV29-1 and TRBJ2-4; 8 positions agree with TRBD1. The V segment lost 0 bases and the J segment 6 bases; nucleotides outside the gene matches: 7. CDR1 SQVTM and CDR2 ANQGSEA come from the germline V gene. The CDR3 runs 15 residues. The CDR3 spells CSVEDGRGLGNIQYF. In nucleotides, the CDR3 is TGCAGCGTTGAAGACGGCAGGGGGCTCGGAAACATTCAGTACTTC.

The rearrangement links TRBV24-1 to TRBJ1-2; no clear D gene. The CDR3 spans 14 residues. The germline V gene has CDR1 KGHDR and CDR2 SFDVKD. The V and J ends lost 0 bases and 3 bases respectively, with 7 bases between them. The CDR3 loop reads CATSDLGVDYGYTF. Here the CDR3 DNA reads TGTGCCACCAGTGATTTGGGGGTTGACTATGGCTACACCTTC.

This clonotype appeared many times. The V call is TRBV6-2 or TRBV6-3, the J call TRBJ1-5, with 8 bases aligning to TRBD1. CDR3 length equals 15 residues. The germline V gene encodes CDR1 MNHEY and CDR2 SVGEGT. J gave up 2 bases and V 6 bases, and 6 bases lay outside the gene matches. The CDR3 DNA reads TGTGCCAGCAGCACCTCGGGACAGGGCAATCAGCCCCAGCATTTT. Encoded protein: CASSTSGQGNQPQHF.

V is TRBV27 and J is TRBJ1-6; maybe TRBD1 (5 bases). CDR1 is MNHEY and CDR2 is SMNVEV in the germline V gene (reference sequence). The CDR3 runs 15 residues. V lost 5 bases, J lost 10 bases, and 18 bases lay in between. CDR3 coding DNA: TGTGCCAGCAGTCCAGGACATACGGGGCGCTCACCCCTCCACTTT. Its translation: CASSPGHTGRSPLHF.

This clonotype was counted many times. This chain's CDR3 is CASSSLRGASYEQYF. The CDR3 DNA reads TGTGCCAGCAGTTCCCTCCGGGGGGCTTCCTACGAGCAGTACTTC. The chain is built from TRBV27 and TRBJ2-7, with D maybe TRBD2 (7 bases). Germline V gene sequence: CDR1 MNHEY, CDR2 SMNVEV (reference sequence). The V and J ends lost 4 bases and 1 base respectively, with 14 bases between them. CDR3 length equals 15 residues.

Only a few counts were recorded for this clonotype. The CDR3, as DNA: TGTGCCGTACAGGGCAACACCGGGGAGCTGTTTTTT. It encodes CAVQGNTGELFF. The rearrangement uses TRBV28 and TRBJ2-2; the D gene is possibly TRBD1 (6 bases). V was clipped by 11 bases and J by 2 bases, with 9 bases between them. CDR1 and CDR2 from the germline V gene are MDHEN and SYDVKM. The CDR3 is made up of 12 amino acids.

The CDR3 region has the DNA TGTGCCAGCAGCCAATCTAACTACGAGCAGTACTTC. It is translated as CASSQSNYEQYF. The chain uses TRBV3-1 and TRBJ2-7; D is uncertain. Per germline, CDR1 LGHDT and CDR2 YNNKEL (reference sequence). This CDR3 comprises 12 residues. V was trimmed by 2 bases and J by 3 bases, leaving 5 bases between them.

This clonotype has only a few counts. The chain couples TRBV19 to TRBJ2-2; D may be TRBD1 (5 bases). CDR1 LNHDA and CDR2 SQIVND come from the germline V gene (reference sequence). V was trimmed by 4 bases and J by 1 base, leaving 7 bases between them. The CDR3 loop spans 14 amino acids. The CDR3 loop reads CASSNRKNTGELFF. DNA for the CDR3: TGTGCCAGTAGTAACAGGAAGAACACCGGGGAGCTGTTTTTT.

The CDR3 DNA reads TGTGCCAGCAGCTTGGGCAGCCCCTTTAACTATGGCTACACCTTC. Protein sequence: CASSLGSPFNYGYTF. The rearrangement uses TRBV11-2 and TRBJ1-2; no clear D gene. The V and J ends lost 3 bases and 1 base respectively, with 12 bases between them. Germline CDR1 is SGHAT and CDR2 is FQNNGV. There are 15 residues in the CDR3.

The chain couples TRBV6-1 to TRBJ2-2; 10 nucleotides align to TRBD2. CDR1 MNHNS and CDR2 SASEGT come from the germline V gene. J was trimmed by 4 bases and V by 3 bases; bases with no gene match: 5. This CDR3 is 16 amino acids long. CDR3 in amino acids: CASSDLLAGSTGELFF. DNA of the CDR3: TGTGCCAGCAGTGACCTACTAGCGGGAAGCACCGGGGAGCTGTTTTTT.

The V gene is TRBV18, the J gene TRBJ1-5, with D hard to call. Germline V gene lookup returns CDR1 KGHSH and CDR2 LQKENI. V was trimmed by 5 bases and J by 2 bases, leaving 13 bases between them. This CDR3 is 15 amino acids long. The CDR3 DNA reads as TGTGCCAGCTCATCAATCGGCGGGGGCAATCAGCCCCAGCATTTT. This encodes CASSSIGGGNQPQHF.

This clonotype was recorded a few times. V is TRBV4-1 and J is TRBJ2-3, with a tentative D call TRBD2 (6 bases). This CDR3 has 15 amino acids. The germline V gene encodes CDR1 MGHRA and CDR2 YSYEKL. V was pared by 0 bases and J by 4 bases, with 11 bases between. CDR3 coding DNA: TGCGCCAGCAGCCAAGACGGGAGAACCTCAGATACGCAGTATTTT. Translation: CASSQDGRTSDTQYF.